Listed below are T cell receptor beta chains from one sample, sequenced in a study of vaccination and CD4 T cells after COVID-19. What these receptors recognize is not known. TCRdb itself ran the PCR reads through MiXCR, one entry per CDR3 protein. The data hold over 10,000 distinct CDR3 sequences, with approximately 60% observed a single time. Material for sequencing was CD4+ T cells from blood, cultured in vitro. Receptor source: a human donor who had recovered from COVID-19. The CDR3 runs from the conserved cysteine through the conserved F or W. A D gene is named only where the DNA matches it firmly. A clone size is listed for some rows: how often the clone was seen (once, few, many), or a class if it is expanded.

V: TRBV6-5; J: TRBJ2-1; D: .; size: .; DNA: TGTGCCAGCAGTTACCGGAGAAGCGATGAGCAGTTCTTC; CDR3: CASSYRRSDEQFF
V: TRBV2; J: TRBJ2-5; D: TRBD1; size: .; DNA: TGTGCCAGCAGCCTACTGACAGGGCAAGAGACCCAGTACTTC; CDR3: CASSLLTGQETQYF
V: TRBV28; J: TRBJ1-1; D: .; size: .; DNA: TGTGCCAGCAGTTTAATAGACCTAAACACTGAAGCTTTCTTT; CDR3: CASSLIDLNTEAFF
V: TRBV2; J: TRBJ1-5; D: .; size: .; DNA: TGTGCCAGCAGAGAACTGGAACCGCAAAATCAGCCCCAGCATTTT; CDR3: CASRELEPQNQPQHF
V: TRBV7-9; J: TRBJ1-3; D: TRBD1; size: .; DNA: TGTGCCAGCAGCTCAGACAGGGAGAACGGAAACACCATATATTTT; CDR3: CASSSDRENGNTIYF
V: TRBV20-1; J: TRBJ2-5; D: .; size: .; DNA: TGCAGTGCTAAATGGAGGGGAGAAGTGGAGACCCAGTACTTC; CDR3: CSAKWRGEVETQYF
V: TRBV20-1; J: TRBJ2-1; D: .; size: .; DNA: TGCAGTGCTCAAACCGAGATTGGGGGGTTTCACAATGAGCAGTTCTTC; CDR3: CSAQTEIGGFHNEQFF
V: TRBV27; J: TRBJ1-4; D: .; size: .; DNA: TGTGCCAGCACCGAGGGCCCCCGATTGGGAAAACTGTTTTTT; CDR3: CASTEGPRLGKLFF
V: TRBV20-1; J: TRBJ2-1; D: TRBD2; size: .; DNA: TGCAGTGCTAGGGGGACTAGCGGGAGCAATGAGCAGTTCTTC; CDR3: CSARGTSGSNEQFF
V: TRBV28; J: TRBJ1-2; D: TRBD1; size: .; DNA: TGTGCCAGCAGGGGGGTGGCAGGGGGGATCTATGGCTACACCTTC; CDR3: CASRGVAGGIYGYTF
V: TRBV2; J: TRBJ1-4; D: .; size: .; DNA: TGTGCCAGCAGTGAGGAAGTCCTTGAAAAACTGTTTTTT; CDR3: CASSEEVLEKLFF
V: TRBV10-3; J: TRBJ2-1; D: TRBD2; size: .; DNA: TGTGCCATCAGTTTAGCGGGTAATGAGCAGTTCTTC; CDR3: CAISLAGNEQFF
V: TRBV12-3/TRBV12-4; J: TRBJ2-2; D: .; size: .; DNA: TGTGCCAGCAGTTTCGCCGGGGAGCTGTTTTTT; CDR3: CASSFAGELFF
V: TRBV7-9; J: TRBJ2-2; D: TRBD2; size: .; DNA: TGTGCCAGCGGGGTAGCGGGAGTTTATGAGGAGCTGTTTTTT; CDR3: CASGVAGVYEELFF
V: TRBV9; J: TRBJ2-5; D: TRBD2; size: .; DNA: TGTGCCAGCAGCGTAGGATCGCTAGCGGGCCTACAAGAGACCCAGTACTTC; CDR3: CASSVGSLAGLQETQYF
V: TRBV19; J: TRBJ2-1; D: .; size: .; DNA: TGTGCCAGTAGGGGATTCAGGGGCAATGAGCAGTTCTTC; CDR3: CASRGFRGNEQFF
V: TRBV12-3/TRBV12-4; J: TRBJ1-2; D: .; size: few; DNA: TGTGCCAGCAGTCTCTCAGGGTACGGCTATGGCTACACCTTC; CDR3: CASSLSGYGYGYTF
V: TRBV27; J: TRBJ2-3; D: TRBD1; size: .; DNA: TGTGCCAGCAGGGGACAGGGGTCGGATACGCAGTATTTT; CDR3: CASRGQGSDTQYF
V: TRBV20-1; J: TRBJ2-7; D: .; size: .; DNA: TGCAGTGCAGGACTCGGCGAGCAGTACTTC; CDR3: CSAGLGEQYF
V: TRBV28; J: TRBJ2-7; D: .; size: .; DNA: TGTGCCAGCAGTTACAGGACGGGACCCTACGAGCAGTACTTC; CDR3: CASSYRTGPYEQYF
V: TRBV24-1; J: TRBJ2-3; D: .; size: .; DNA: TGTGCCACCAGTGAGACCCCCTTGGGGGCGCAGTATTTT; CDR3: CATSETPLGAQYF
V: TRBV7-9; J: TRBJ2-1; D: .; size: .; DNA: TGTGCCAGCAGCTTATTTGGGAATGAGCAGTTCTTC; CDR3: CASSLFGNEQFF
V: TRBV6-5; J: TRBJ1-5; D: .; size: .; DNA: TGTGCCAGCAGTTACTCCCGGGGGGCGGAGGATCAGCCCCAGCATTTT; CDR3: CASSYSRGAEDQPQHF